These 28 T cell receptor beta chains originate from one sample sequenced in a study of fetal regulatory T cell absence and autoimmunity. The table came from immunoSEQ multiplex PCR; TCRdb's copy has only in-frame clones and leaves some out. The sample includes roughly 95,000 clones, approximately 75% of them seen just once. Sequences were obtained from pancreas tissue. Receptors originate from a male donor with IPEX syndrome.

This sequence joins TRBV5-8 and TRBJ1-1; TRBD1 matches at 7 bases. CDR1 and CDR2 from the germline V gene are SGHTS and YDEGEE. The CDR3 spans 16 residues. With V trimmed by 2 bases and J by 4 bases, 11 bases remained unmatched. The CDR3 bases are TGTGCCAGCAGCTTCGACGGGACAGAACTTCCCACTGAAGCTTTCTTT. It encodes CASSFDGTELPTEAFF.

The rearrangement uses TRBV10-2 and TRBJ2-2; D not resolved. The CDR3 sequence is 15 residues long. Germline V lookup: CDR1 WSHSY, CDR2 SAAADI. Trimming stripped 2 bases from V and 8 bases from J, with 15 bases between. Written as DNA, the CDR3 is TGCGCCAGCAGTGAGGCTAGGTTGAGTTGGGGGGAGCTGTTTTTT. This sequence encodes CASSEARLSWGELFF.

For the CDR3, the DNA is TGTGCCAGCAGCGAGGCGGGGGCACTTGTTTGGTATGGCTACACCTTC. This sequence encodes CASSEAGALVWYGYTF. The rearrangement links TRBV27 to TRBJ1-2, with D possibly being TRBD1 (6 bases). CDR1 is MNHEY, CDR2 SMNVEV, per germline (reference sequence). The CDR3 is 16 residues long. The ends were cut back, 6 bases at V and 5 bases at J, with 22 bases in the middle.

The chain is built from TRBV5-1 and TRBJ2-7, with 8 bases lining up with TRBD2. V gave up 2 bases and J gave up 2 bases; unmatched junction bases: 3. The CDR3 spans 14 residues. Per germline, CDR1 SGHRS and CDR2 YFSETQ. DNA of the CDR3: TGCGCCAGCAGCTTCGGGGGGGCCGCCTACGAGCAGTACTTC. This sequence encodes CASSFGGAAYEQYF.

This clone appeared once. The chain recombines TRBV9 with TRBJ1-2; a weak D match, TRBD1 (6 bases). Germline values: CDR1 SGDLS, CDR2 YYNGEE. CDR3 length: 13 amino acids. Trimming removed 4 bases from V and 4 bases from J, with 11 bases in between. Written as DNA, the CDR3 is TGTGCCAGCAGCCCCCGGGGGCCCTATGGCTACACCTTC. Translated, it gives CASSPRGPYGYTF.

The V call is TRBV29-1, the J call TRBJ1-2; unclear D gene. This CDR3 region has 12 residues. The germline CDR1 and CDR2 sequences are SQVTM and ANQGSEA. V was trimmed by 4 bases and J by 3 bases, leaving 9 bases between them. This chain's CDR3 is CSVGRGYYGYTF. Written as DNA, the CDR3 is TGCAGCGTTGGAAGAGGCTACTATGGCTACACCTTC.

The chain uses TRBV30 and TRBJ2-1, with 11 bases lining up with TRBD2. Trimming cost V 2 bases and J 10 bases; bases outside gene matches: 7. This CDR3 has 14 residues. Germline values: CDR1 GTSNPN, CDR2 SVGIG (reference sequence). The CDR3 DNA reads TGTGCCTGGAGTAGTAGCGGGGGGGCCGGCGAGCAGTTCTTC. Amino acid sequence: CAWSSSGGAGEQFF.

In its sample, this clone was seen a few times. The chain links TRBV6-5 to TRBJ1-5; D gene uncertain. The germline V and J ends were trimmed by 10 bases and 5 bases, with 9 bases remaining between them. The CDR3 is 11 amino acids. Looked up from germline, CDR1 is MNHEY and CDR2 is SVGAGI. The CDR3 reads CANFRYQPQHF. CDR3 DNA: TGTGCCAACTTCAGATATCAGCCCCAGCATTTT.

The chain uses TRBV7-9 and TRBJ2-1; 8 bases match TRBD1. Trimming removed 4 bases from V and 5 bases from J; junction bases left unmatched: 7. Per germline, CDR1 SEHNR and CDR2 FQNEAQ (reference sequence). This CDR3 contains 15 residues. CDR3 in DNA: TGTGCCAGCAGCTCCCGTGACAGGGGAGACAATGAGCAGTTCTTC. It specifies CASSSRDRGDNEQFF.

This clone was detected a few times. The V call is TRBV5-5, the J call TRBJ1-5; TRBD1 aligns across 9 bases. The ends lost 3 bases at V and 3 bases at J; junction bases unmatched: 7. The germline V gene encodes CDR1 SGHKS and CDR2 YYEKEE (reference sequence). The length of the CDR3 is 16 residues. The CDR3 coding sequence is TGTGCCAGCAGCTCAGGGACAGGGAGGACCAATCAGCCCCAGCATTTT. It yields the protein CASSSGTGRTNQPQHF.

J is TRBJ1-5 and V is TRBV19, with TRBD1 as a possible D gene (6 bases). CDR3 length: 16 residues. With 3 bases removed from V and 0 bases from J, the gap between germline ends came to 12 bases. Germline values: CDR1 LNHDA, CDR2 SQIVND (reference sequence). The CDR3, as DNA: TGTGCCAGTAGTATCGAACAGGGCTTTAGCAATCAGCCCCAGCATTTT. Translating gives CASSIEQGFSNQPQHF.

The gene calls are TRBV27 and TRBJ2-7, with D possibly matching TRBD1 (6 bases). With 1 base removed from V and 3 bases from J, the gap between germline ends came to 13 bases. Germline CDR1 is MNHEY and CDR2 is SMNVEV (reference sequence). The CDR3 runs 15 residues. As DNA, the CDR3 is TGTGCCAGCAGTTTATTACAGGGTGGCTTCTACGAGCAGTACTTC. As protein: CASSLLQGGFYEQYF.

There are a few counts of this clone. V gene TRBV19 combines with J gene TRBJ2-7, with unresolved D. Germline V gene sequence: CDR1 LNHDA, CDR2 SQIVND (reference sequence). Trimming cost V 2 bases and J 2 bases, with 10 bases left between them. The CDR3 is 14 residues long. The CDR3, as DNA: TGTGCCAGTAGTATACAGCATACAGCCTACGAGCAGTACTTC. Translated, it gives CASSIQHTAYEQYF.

The V gene is TRBV30, the J gene TRBJ1-5; no clear D gene. CDR1 is GTSNPN, CDR2 SVGIG, per germline (reference sequence). The CDR3 is made up of 13 amino acids. Trimming removed 0 bases from V and 7 bases from J, with 10 bases in between. The CDR3 spells CAWSVFGVQPQHF. In nucleotides, the CDR3 is TGTGCCTGGAGTGTCTTCGGGGTCCAGCCCCAGCATTTT.

This chain links TRBV29-1 with TRBJ1-1, with 9 bases fitting TRBD1. The CDR3 runs 16 residues. V gave up 5 bases and J gave up 3 bases; unmatched junction bases: 13. The germline CDR1 and CDR2 sequences are SQVTM and ANQGSEA. As DNA, the CDR3 is TGCAGCGTTCGAGGAAGGACAGGGGCTGGAGACACTGAAGCTTTCTTT. This sequence encodes CSVRGRTGAGDTEAFF.

CDR3 amino acids: CAISGWSRQHGYNEQFF. The CDR3 DNA reads as TGTGCCATCAGTGGGTGGTCTAGACAACATGGGTACAATGAGCAGTTCTTC. V usage is TRBV10-3 and J usage is TRBJ2-1; D gene ambiguous. Germline loops: CDR1 ENHRY, CDR2 SYGVKD. The CDR3 covers 17 residues. Trimming stripped 4 bases from V and 4 bases from J, with 20 bases between.

The V call is TRBV10-1, the J call TRBJ2-1; 13 positions match TRBD2. There are 15 residues in the CDR3. J gave up 8 bases and V 5 bases, and 6 bases lay outside the gene matches. Germline V lookup: CDR1 WNHNN, CDR2 SYGVQD (reference sequence). CDR3 coding DNA: TGCGCCAGCAGTCCTTGGACTAGCGGGGGCTATGAGCAGTTCTTC. As protein: CASSPWTSGGYEQFF.

V is TRBV5-6 and J is TRBJ2-3; tentatively, D is TRBD1 (5 bases). V shed 0 bases and J shed 6 bases, with 11 bases lying between them. The CDR3 runs 14 residues. From germline, CDR1 is SGHDT and CDR2 YYEEEE. The CDR3 here is CASSLDPAGDTQYF. The DNA of the CDR3 is TGTGCCAGCAGCTTGGATCCCGCAGGGGATACGCAGTATTTT. Complete variable domain (other parts from reference TRBV5-6 and TRBJ2-3): DAGVTQSPTHLIKTRGQQVTLRCSPKSGHDTVSWYQQALGQGPQFIFQYYEEEERQRGNFPDRFSGHQFPNYSSELNVNALLLGDSALYLCASSLDPAGDTQYFGPGTRLTVL.

The CDR3 here is CASSESGTYGYTF. CDR3 nucleotide sequence: TGTGCCAGCAGTGAGTCGGGGACCTATGGCTACACCTTC. The V gene is TRBV6-1, the J gene TRBJ1-2, with a tentative D call TRBD1 (5 bases). Per the germline V gene, CDR1 is MNHNS and CDR2 is SASEGT. The CDR3 runs 13 residues. Trimming took 3 bases from V and 4 from J, leaving 9 bases between them.

CDR3 protein: CASRPTGNNEQFF. The CDR3 DNA reads TGTGCCAGCCGCCCGACAGGGAACAATGAGCAGTTCTTC. The chain is built from TRBV5-3 and TRBJ2-1, with 7 nucleotides matching TRBD1. TRBV5-3 is known as an ORF, though its function is uncertain. Trimming took 8 bases from V and 5 from J; bases not matched to a gene: 7. This CDR3 has 13 amino acids.

The chain has TRBV5-4 and TRBJ1-2; D gene ambiguous. CDR3 length equals 11 residues. The V gene's germline CDR1 is SGHNT and CDR2 YYREEE (reference sequence). V was cut by 1 base and J by 5 bases, with 3 bases left in between. Here the CDR3 reads CASSLRYGYTF. The CDR3 DNA is TGTGCCAGCAGCTTGAGATATGGCTACACCTTC.

The chain couples TRBV21-1 to TRBJ2-5; TRBD1 is the table's D call and was not checked against the DNA. TRBV21-1 represents a pseudogene. The CDR3 has 13 amino acids. This CDR3 is CASSQQAQETQYF. CDR3 nucleotide sequence: TGTGCCAGCAGCCAACAGGCCCAAGAGACCCAGTACTTC.

This clone was seen only a few times. The chain links TRBV5-8 to TRBJ2-7; no clear D. The V end lost 4 bases, the J end lost 1 base, and 9 bases lay between the germline ends. The CDR3 is 13 amino acids. The germline CDR1 and CDR2 sequences are SGHTS and YDEGEE. CDR3 loop: CASSLGHSYEQYF. CDR3 sequence (DNA): TGTGCCAGCAGCCTTGGTCATTCCTACGAGCAGTACTTC.

The V and J genes are TRBV6-4 and TRBJ2-5; D might be TRBD2 (6 bases). CDR3 size: 14 residues. Germline-derived CDR1 and CDR2 are MRHNA and SNTAGT. V was trimmed by 6 bases and J by 5 bases, leaving 16 bases between them. DNA for the CDR3: TGTGCCAGCAGCCCCCTTCGGGGGTGGGAGACCCAGTACTTC. Protein product: CASSPLRGWETQYF.

The chain recombines TRBV25-1 with TRBJ2-2, with unresolved D. V was shortened by 3 bases and J by 0 bases, with 11 bases between the two germline ends. The CDR3 has 16 residues. Germline CDR1 reads MGHDK; CDR2 reads SYGVNS. The DNA for the CDR3 is TGTGCCAGCAGTGATTTTGGAGTGGCGAACACCGGGGAGCTGTTTTTT. Its translation: CASSDFGVANTGELFF.

The chain couples TRBV29-1 to TRBJ2-3; the D is unclear. V was clipped by 4 bases and J by 0 bases, with 11 bases between them. The CDR3 covers 14 residues. The germline V gene has CDR1 SQVTM and CDR2 ANQGSEA. CDR3 DNA: TGCAGCGTTGTCCGCAGTCCGAGCACAGATACGCAGTATTTT. Residues: CSVVRSPSTDTQYF.

V is TRBV27 and J is TRBJ1-2; no definite D call. V was clipped by 5 bases and J by 1 base, with 11 bases between them. The germline gives CDR1 MNHEY, CDR2 SMNVEV (reference sequence). The CDR3 consists of 14 residues. The CDR3 here is CASSPRDVNYGYTF. In DNA, the CDR3 is TGTGCCAGCAGTCCTCGCGATGTTAACTATGGCTACACCTTC.

The chain carries TRBV5-1 and TRBJ2-3; possible D gene TRBD1, 6 bases. V was shortened by 4 bases and J by 1 base, with 10 bases between the two germline ends. Germline V gene sequence: CDR1 SGHRS, CDR2 YFSETQ. The CDR3 is 14 amino acids. The CDR3 DNA reads TGCGCCAGCAGCCAGGGGAGCGGCACAGATACGCAGTATTTT. Its translation: CASSQGSGTDTQYF.